This is a list of T cell receptor beta chains from one sample in a study of early T cells in non-severe SARS-CoV-2 infection. TCRdb used MiXCR to reprocess the 5' RACE reads, holding one entry per CDR3 protein. The sample records approximately 83,000 distinct CDR3 sequences, 11% to 15% being singletons. The material sequenced was whole blood. The receptors here all came from an adult who was a healthcare worker with PCR-confirmed SARS-CoV-2 infection or an uninfected control (not recorded which). Both conserved end residues are part of each CDR3. Fields, in order: clone size, D gene, V gene, J gene, CDR3 DNA, CDR3 protein. A D gene is named only where the DNA matches it firmly. Clone size is stated in some rows and not others, as once, few, many or a class when expanded.

clone size: few
D gene: .
V gene: TRBV19
J gene: TRBJ2-2
CDR3 DNA: TGTGCCAGTGAGGACTTTGCCTCCAGCACCGGGGAGCTGTTTTTT
CDR3 protein: CASEDFASSTGELFF

clone size: .
D gene: TRBD1
V gene: TRBV11-2
J gene: TRBJ2-3
CDR3 DNA: TGTGCCAGCAGCTTAGGGGGGACAGGGCTGACAGATACGCAGTATTTT
CDR3 protein: CASSLGGTGLTDTQYF

clone size: few
D gene: .
V gene: TRBV19
J gene: TRBJ1-5
CDR3 DNA: TGTGCCAGTAGTGTAGGACAGTATAGCAATCAGCCCCAGCATTTT
CDR3 protein: CASSVGQYSNQPQHF

clone size: many
D gene: .
V gene: TRBV6-5
J gene: TRBJ2-1
CDR3 DNA: TGTGCCAGCACCCCCTTAGGATCCTACAATGAGCAGTTCTTC
CDR3 protein: CASTPLGSYNEQFF

clone size: .
D gene: .
V gene: TRBV18
J gene: TRBJ1-3
CDR3 DNA: TGTGCCAGCTCACCAATGGACCCCAGCTCTGGAAACACCATATATTTT
CDR3 protein: CASSPMDPSSGNTIYF

clone size: few
D gene: .
V gene: TRBV7-6
J gene: TRBJ2-2
CDR3 DNA: TGTGCCAGCAGCTTAATCCAGGGTCGGACGAACACCGGGGAGCTGTTTTTT
CDR3 protein: CASSLIQGRTNTGELFF

clone size: few
D gene: TRBD2
V gene: TRBV7-2
J gene: TRBJ2-1
CDR3 DNA: TGTGCCAGCAGCTTGTTAGCGGGGGCCCATGAGCAGTTCTTC
CDR3 protein: CASSLLAGAHEQFF

clone size: many
D gene: .
V gene: TRBV27
J gene: TRBJ2-7
CDR3 DNA: TGTGCCAGCAAACTTAAGACCTCCTACGAGCAGTACTTC
CDR3 protein: CASKLKTSYEQYF

clone size: few
D gene: TRBD1
V gene: TRBV29-1
J gene: TRBJ2-7
CDR3 DNA: TGCAGCGTTGACGCGCTTCCAGGGGGCGCCTTCTACGAGCAGTACTTC
CDR3 protein: CSVDALPGGAFYEQYF

clone size: few
D gene: .
V gene: TRBV9
J gene: TRBJ2-3
CDR3 DNA: TGTGCCAGCAGTGGGTTAGGCCTCACAGATACGCAGTATTTT
CDR3 protein: CASSGLGLTDTQYF

clone size: few
D gene: .
V gene: TRBV12-3/TRBV12-4
J gene: TRBJ2-2
CDR3 DNA: TGTGCCAGCAACCCCCCCCGTTCCGAGACAATCGGGGAGCTGTTTTTT
CDR3 protein: CASNPPRSETIGELFF